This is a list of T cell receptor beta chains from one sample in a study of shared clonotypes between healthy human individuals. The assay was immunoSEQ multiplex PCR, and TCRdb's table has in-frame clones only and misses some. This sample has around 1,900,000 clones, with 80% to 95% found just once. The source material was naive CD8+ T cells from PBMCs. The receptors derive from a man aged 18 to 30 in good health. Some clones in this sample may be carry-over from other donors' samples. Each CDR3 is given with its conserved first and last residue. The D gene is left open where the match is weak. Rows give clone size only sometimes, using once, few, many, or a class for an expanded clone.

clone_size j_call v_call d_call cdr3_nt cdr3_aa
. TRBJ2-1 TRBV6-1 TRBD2 TGTGCCAGCAGTGAAGCGCTCGTGAAAGGACTAGCGGGAGGCGGGGCCTACAATGAGCAGTTCTTC CASSEALVKGLAGGGAYNEQFF
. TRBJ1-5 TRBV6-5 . TGTGCCAGCAGCCTAAGACAGGACTACAATCAGCCCCAGCATTTT CASSLRQDYNQPQHF
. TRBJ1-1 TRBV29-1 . TGCAGCGTTCCGGAGGAGCGGGGCCCGAATATCGAAGCTTTCTTT CSVPEERGPNIEAFF
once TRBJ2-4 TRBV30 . TGTGCCTGGAGTATCCCAGGGATGGGGAACATTCAGTACTTC CAWSIPGMGNIQYF
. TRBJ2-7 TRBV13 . TGTGCCAGCAGCGGAGACATCAGGCCGGGCTACGAGCAGTACTTC CASSGDIRPGYEQYF
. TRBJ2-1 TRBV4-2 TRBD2 TGTGCCAGCAGCCAAGAGGGCCCGGGACTAATCTACAATGAGCAGTTCTTC CASSQEGPGLIYNEQFF
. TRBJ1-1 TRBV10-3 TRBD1 TGTGCCATCACGACAGGGGGCACGAACACTGAAGCTTTCTTT CAITTGGTNTEAFF
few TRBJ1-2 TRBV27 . TGTGCCAGCAGTTCCGCAAGCCGAGCTAACTATGGCTACACCTTC CASSSASRANYGYTF
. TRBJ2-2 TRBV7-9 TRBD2 TGTGCCAGCAGCCGACTAGCGGGAAACACCGGGGAGCTGTTTTTT CASSRLAGNTGELFF
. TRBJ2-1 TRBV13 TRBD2 TGTGCCAGCAGCTTAGGTACTAGCGGGAGGATTGACAATGAGCAGTTCTTC CASSLGTSGRIDNEQFF
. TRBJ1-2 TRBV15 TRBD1 TGTGCCACCAGTCCTAACCGGGACAGGGGGCTAGGGTATGGCTACACCTTC CATSPNRDRGLGYGYTF
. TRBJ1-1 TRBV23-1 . TGCGCCAGCAGTCAATCGGGAGGGGGTGCGAACACTGAAGCTTTCTTT CASSQSGGGANTEAFF
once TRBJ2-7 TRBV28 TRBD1 TGTGCCAGCACTCGGACAGGTGAAACCTACGAGCAGTACTTC CASTRTGETYEQYF
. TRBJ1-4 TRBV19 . TGTGCCAGTCGGCTCCTGCTAAATGAAAAACTGTTTTTT CASRLLLNEKLFF
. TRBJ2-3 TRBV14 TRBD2 TGTGCCAGCAGCCAAACTCCGGGACTAGCGGGAGGATCAGATACGCAGTATTTT CASSQTPGLAGGSDTQYF
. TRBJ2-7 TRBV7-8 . TGTGCCAGCAGCTTAGTCGACGGCGCCTACGAGCAGTACTTC CASSLVDGAYEQYF
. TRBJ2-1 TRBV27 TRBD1 TGTGCCAGCAGAATAACCGGACAGGGGGGTTACAATGAGCAGTTCTTC CASRITGQGGYNEQFF
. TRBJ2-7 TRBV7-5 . TGTGTCAGAAGCTTAGTGGGGACACCTACCTACGAGCAGTACTTC CVRSLVGTPTYEQYF
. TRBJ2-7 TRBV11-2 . TGTGCCAGCAGCTTAGATTTGAGGAGCTCCTACGAGCAGTACTTC CASSLDLRSSYEQYF
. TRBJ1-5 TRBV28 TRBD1 TGTGCCAGCAGTTCGGACAGGGGAAGCAATCAGCCCCAGCATTTT CASSSDRGSNQPQHF
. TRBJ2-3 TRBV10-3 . TGTGCCATCAGTGAGGACTGGGGCCTCACGCAGTATTTT CAISEDWGLTQYF
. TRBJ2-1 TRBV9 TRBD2 TGTGCCAGCAGCGCCTCCACTAGCGGGAGTCCCTACAATGAGCAGTTCTTC CASSASTSGSPYNEQFF
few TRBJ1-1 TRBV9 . TGTGCCAGCAGCGTAGGGTTAACAGCCACTGAAGCTTTCTTT CASSVGLTATEAFF
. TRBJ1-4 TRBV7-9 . TGTGCCAGCAGCTTAATGCGGAGGGGTAATGAAAAACTGTTTTTT CASSLMRRGNEKLFF
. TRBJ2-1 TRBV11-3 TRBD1 TGTGCCAGCAGCCCGACAGGGGACCGATTGAAGCAGTTCTTC CASSPTGDRLKQFF
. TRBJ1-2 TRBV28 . TGTGCCAGCAGTTTATTAGCTAACTATGGCTACACCTTC CASSLLANYGYTF
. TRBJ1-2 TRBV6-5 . TGTGCCAGCAGTTACCCGACCGGAAGGGGCTACACCTTC CASSYPTGRGYTF
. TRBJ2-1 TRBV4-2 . TGTGCCAGCAGCCAAGTAGTAGCTACACCCTCCTACAATGAGCAGTTCTTC CASSQVVATPSYNEQFF
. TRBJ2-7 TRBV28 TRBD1 TGTGCCAGCAGTCTACGGACAGGGGAGGAGCAGTACTTC CASSLRTGEEQYF
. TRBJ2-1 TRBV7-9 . TGTGCCAGCAGGGGATCGGTGCACAATGAGCAGTTCTTC CASRGSVHNEQFF
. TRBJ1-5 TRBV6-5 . TGTGCCAGCAGTAGAAAACGGGACGGCCTCCGGGCCCAGCATTTT CASSRKRDGLRAQHF
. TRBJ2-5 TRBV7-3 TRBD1 TGTGCCAGCAGCCCGAACGGGGCAGGGGGCGAGACCCAGTACTTC CASSPNGAGGETQYF
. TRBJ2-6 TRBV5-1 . TGCGCCAGCAGCTTTACGGGGGTTCCCCTCTCTGGGGCCAACGTCCTGACTTTC CASSFTGVPLSGANVLTF
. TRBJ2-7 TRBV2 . TGTGCCAGCAGTTCCATAGGGCTGGAGGGCTACGAGCAGTACTTC CASSSIGLEGYEQYF